This T cell receptor beta chain stems from a study of blood T cell repertoires in COVID-19 (dated by TCRdb to the early 2020s). For the study in its entirety: The collaborator samples originated in the United States, Italy and Spain and spanned the acute and convalescent phases of COVID-19. The prospective study material was composed of cDNA or gDNA derived from T cells, B-cell-depleted T cells, or PBMCs. Deeply sampled blood TCRbeta repertoires from subjects exposed to, actively infected with, or recovered from COVID-19 were included in the dataset. The repertoires were made available in a free public database intended to serve as a resource for research on the immune response to SARS-CoV-2. The samples were drawn from the first 160 participants of the ongoing ImmuneRACE study and from over 950 subjects provided by 6 global collaborators. Nearly every sample came with metadata listing a de-identified subject ID, COVID-19 status, age in years and sex. Where available, HLA class I and class II types were obtained from metadata supplied by the sample provider rather than from assay-based typing.

This clone was detected only once. This receptor's antigen is unknown. No base-level quality is on record; no much larger clone is a single base apart. Here is what the overall study found, with its caveats: The amount of clinical and demographic metadata varied by source and participant and was provided uncurated.

TCRbeta CDR3 regions were amplified from genomic DNA using the immunoSEQ Assay, a bias-controlled multiplex PCR. The original pipeline was this. Within the assay, amplification of reference gene primers was used to estimate how many nucleated cells each sample contained. To quantify the absolute abundance of each unique TCRbeta CDR3 rearrangement, sequence reads were collapsed and filtered. For each sample, productive Simpson clonality was calculated as the square root of Simpson's diversity index across productive rearrangements. TCRdb provides this immuneACCESS table in a form limited to in-frame rearrangements. Some clones are lacking; in checked studies, under half of them reflect an unresolved V gene, and why the rest are absent is not known. V and J calls and clone size are copied from that table; D and trimming were computed from the DNA. Across this sample there are over 65,000 clones, with roughly 90% seen only once. Approximately 9% of the sample is held by the ten biggest clonotypes.

The CDR3 holds 17 amino acids from the cysteine to the phenylalanine. Left in the record is the CDR3 DNA by itself, 51 bases read in frame from the first base. The CDR1 and CDR2 encoded by the germline V gene are MNHGY and SVAAGI. V is reduced by 2 bases and J by 1 base, leaving a spacing of 15 bases between them. The collaborating institutions used their own protocols to collect whole blood in K2EDTA tubes. Collaborator samples were shipped for TCRbeta analysis as frozen whole blood, isolated PBMCs, or DNA extracted from either sample type. The V and J genes are TRBV6-9 and TRBJ2-1, with the D gene not clear enough to name. The TCR originated in a human donor in a cohort sampled during active COVID-19. The sequencing sample was made of peripheral blood. Here is the DNA: TGTGCCAGCAGTTATCGACTGGTTTCTCCTTCCTACAATGAGCAGTTCTTC. Its translation reads: CASSYRLVSPSYNEQFF.